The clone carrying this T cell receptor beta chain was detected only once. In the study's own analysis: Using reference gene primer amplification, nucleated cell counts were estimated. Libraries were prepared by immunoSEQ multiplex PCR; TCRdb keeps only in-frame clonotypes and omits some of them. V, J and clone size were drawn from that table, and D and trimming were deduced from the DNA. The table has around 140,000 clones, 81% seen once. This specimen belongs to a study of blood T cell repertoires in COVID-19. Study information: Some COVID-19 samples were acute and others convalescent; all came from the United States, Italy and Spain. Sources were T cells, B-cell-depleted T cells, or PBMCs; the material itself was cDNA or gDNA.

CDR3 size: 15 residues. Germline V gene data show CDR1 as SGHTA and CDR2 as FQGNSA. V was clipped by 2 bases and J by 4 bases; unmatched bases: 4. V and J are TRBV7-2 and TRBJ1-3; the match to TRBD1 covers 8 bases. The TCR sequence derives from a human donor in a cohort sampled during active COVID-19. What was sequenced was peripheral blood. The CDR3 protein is CASSLQGASGNTIYF. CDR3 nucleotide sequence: TGTGCCAGCAGCTTACAGGGGGCGTCAGGAAACACCATATATTTT.